Included here is one TCR beta chain sequence, with context. The antigen is undetermined. This specimen comes from a study of early T cells in non-severe SARS-CoV-2 infection. Study-wide findings and caveats: VDJdb-based matching was biased toward anti-spike CD8 responses and missed private and CD4 specificities.

In TCRdb, the 5' RACE reads were re-called with MiXCR into one record per CDR3 protein. The repertoire holds under 140,000 distinct CDR3 sequences, with around 13% as singletons. The source of this sequence is an adult who was a healthcare worker with PCR-confirmed SARS-CoV-2 infection or an uninfected control (not recorded which). The source was whole blood, collected at baseline.

DNA of the CDR3: TGTGCCAGCAGACGGACAGAGATGAACACTGAAGCTTTCTTT. Protein sequence: CASRRTEMNTEAFF. The J gene is TRBJ1-1, the V gene TRBV2, with D perhaps TRBD1 (6 bases). Looked up from germline, CDR1 is SNHLY and CDR2 is FYNNEI. V was shortened by 6 bases and J by 0 bases, with 11 bases between the two germline ends. CDR3 length: 14 amino acids.